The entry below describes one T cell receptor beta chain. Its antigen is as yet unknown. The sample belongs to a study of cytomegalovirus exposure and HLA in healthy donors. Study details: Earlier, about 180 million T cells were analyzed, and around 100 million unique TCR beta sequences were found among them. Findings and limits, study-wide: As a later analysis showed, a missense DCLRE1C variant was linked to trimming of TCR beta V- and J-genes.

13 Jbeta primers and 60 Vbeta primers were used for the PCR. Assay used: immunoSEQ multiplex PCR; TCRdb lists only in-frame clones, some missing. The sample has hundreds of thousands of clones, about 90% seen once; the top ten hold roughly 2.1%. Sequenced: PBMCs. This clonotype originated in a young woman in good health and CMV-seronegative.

The CDR3 nucleotides are TGTGCCAGCAGCTACCCCGGGGGGCATGTGTCTGAAGCTTTCTTT. The encoded protein is CASSYPGGHVSEAFF. This rearrangement joins TRBV5-4 to TRBJ1-1; TRBD1 is a possible D gene (6 bases). The CDR3 has 15 amino acids. CDR1 and CDR2 from the germline V gene are SGHNT and YYREEE (reference sequence). Trimming removed 3 bases from V and 6 bases from J, with 18 bases in between.